This T cell receptor beta chain originates from a study of response to subunit inactivated influenza vaccine. Looked up from germline, CDR1 is DFQATT and CDR2 is SNEGSKA (reference sequence). This CDR3 has 16 amino acids. V lost 6 bases, J lost 4 bases, and 12 bases stayed unmatched. TCRdb fed the RT-PCR reads into MiXCR, producing one record per CDR3 protein. Among approximately 500,000 distinct CDR3 sequences listed, 10% to 15% were seen once. The sequence was collected from a man aged 50-60 years who received an inactivated influenza vaccine. The rearrangement joins TRBV20-1 to TRBJ2-2; TRBD2 aligns across 9 bases. The sequencing used PBMCs from blood, collected roughly 45 days after vaccination. CDR3 nucleotide sequence: TGCAGTGCCTCGCCTAGCGGGATTCTCTGCACCGGGGAGCTGTTTTTT. Its translation is CSASPSGILCTGELFF.